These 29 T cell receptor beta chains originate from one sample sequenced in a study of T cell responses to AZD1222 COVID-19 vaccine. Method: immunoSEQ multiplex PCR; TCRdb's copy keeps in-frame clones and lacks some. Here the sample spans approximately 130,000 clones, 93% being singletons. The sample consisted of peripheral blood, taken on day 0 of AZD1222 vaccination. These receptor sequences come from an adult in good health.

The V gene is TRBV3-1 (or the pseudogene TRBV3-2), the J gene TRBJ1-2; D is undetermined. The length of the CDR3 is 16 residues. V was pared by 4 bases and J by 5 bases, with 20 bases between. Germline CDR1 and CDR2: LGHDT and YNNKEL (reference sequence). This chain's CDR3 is CASSPSRGDLGYGYTF. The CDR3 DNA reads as TGTGCCAGCAGCCCGAGCCGCGGTGATTTAGGATATGGCTACACCTTC.

For the CDR3, the DNA is TGTGCCATCTCATCTTTAGGCGAAAAACTGTTTTTT. Its protein product is CAISSLGEKLFF. V is TRBV10-3 and J is TRBJ1-4; no reliable D call. The V gene lost 8 bases and the J gene lost 8 bases, with 12 bases spanning the gap. Germline V lookup: CDR1 ENHRY, CDR2 SYGVKD. The CDR3 is 12 residues long.

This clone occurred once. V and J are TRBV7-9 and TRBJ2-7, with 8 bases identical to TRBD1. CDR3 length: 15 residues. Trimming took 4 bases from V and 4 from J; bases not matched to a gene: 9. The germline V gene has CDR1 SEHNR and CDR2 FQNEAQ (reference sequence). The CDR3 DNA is TGTGCCAGCAGCTCAGGAGGGACAGGTGTTTACGAGCAGTACTTC. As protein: CASSSGGTGVYEQYF.

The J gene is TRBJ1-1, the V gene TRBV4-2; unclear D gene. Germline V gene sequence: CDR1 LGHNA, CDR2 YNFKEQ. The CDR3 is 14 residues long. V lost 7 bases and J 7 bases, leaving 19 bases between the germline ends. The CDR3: CASTPGQDFGEAFF. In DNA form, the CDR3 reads TGTGCCAGCACGCCGGGCCAGGATTTTGGTGAAGCTTTCTTT.

Written as DNA, the CDR3 is TGCAGTGCTAGTGCGGGGGTTCGGCCCCTCCACTTT. Protein: CSASAGVRPLHF. The chain has TRBV20-1 and TRBJ1-6; TRBD1 is a possible D gene (5 bases). Germline lookup yields CDR1 DFQATT and CDR2 SNEGSKA (reference sequence). The V and J ends lost 3 bases and 13 bases respectively, with 13 bases between them. CDR3 size: 12 residues.

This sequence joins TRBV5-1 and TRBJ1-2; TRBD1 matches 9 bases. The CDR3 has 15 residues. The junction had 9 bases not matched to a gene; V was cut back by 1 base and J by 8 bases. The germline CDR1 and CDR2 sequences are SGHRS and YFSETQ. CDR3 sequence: CASSLTGTGPRGYTF. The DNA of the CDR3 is TGCGCCAGCAGCTTGACTGGGACAGGGCCACGGGGCTACACCTTC.

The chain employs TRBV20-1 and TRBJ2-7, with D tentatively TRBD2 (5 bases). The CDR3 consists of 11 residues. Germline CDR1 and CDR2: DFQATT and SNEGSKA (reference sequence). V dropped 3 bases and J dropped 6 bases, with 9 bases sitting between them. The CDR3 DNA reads TGCAGTGCTAGCCAACTAGGCGAGCAGTACTTC. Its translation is CSASQLGEQYF.

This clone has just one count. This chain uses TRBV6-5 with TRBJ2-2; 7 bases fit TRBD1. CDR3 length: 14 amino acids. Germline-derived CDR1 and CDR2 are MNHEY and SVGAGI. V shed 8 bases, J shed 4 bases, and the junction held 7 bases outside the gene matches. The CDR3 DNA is TGTGCCAGCCGGAAGGGGGCGCGCACCGGGGAGCTGTTTTTT. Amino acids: CASRKGARTGELFF.

The CDR3 loop is CASNLAGDQPQHF. DNA of the CDR3: TGTGCCAGCAATTTAGCGGGGGATCAGCCCCAGCATTTT. The chain uses TRBV7-9 and TRBJ1-5; D is possibly TRBD1 (5 bases). V was pared by 7 bases and J by 5 bases, with 12 bases between. This CDR3 contains 13 residues. Per germline, CDR1 SEHNR and CDR2 FQNEAQ (reference sequence).

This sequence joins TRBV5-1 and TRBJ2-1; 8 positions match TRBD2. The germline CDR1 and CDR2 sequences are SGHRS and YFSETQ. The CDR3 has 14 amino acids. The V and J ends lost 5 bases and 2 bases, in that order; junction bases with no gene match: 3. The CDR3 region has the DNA TGCGCCAGCAGACCGCGGGGGGCCTACAATGAGCAGTTCTTC. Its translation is CASRPRGAYNEQFF.

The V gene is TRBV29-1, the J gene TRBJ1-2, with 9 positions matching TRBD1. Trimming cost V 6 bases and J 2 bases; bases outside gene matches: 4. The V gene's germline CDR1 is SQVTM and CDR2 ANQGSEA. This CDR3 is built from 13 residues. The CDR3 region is CSVAGQGNYGYTF. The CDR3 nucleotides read TGCAGCGTGGCCGGACAGGGGAACTATGGCTACACCTTC.

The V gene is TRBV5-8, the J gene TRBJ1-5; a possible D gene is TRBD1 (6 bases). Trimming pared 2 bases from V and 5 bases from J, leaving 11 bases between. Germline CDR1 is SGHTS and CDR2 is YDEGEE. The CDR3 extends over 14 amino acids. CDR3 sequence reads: CASSLQGGDQPQHF. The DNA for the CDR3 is TGTGCCAGCAGCTTACAGGGTGGGGATCAGCCCCAGCATTTT.

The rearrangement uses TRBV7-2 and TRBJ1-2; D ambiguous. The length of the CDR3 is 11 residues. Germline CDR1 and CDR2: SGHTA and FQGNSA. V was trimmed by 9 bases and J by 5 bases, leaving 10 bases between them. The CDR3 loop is CASRREYGYTF. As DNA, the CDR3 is TGTGCCAGTCGACGGGAATATGGCTACACCTTC.

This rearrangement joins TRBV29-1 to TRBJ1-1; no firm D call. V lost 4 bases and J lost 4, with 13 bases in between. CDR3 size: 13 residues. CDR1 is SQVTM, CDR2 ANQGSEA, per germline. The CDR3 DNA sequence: TGCAGCGTTGTCGGGGAAAGAGGCACTGAAGCTTTCTTT. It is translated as CSVVGERGTEAFF.

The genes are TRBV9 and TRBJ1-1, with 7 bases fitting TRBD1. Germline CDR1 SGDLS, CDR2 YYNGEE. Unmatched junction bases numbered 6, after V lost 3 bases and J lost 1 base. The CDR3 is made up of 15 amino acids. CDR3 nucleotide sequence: TGTGCCAGCAGCGACCGGACAGGCGAGAACACTGAAGCTTTCTTT. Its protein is CASSDRTGENTEAFF.

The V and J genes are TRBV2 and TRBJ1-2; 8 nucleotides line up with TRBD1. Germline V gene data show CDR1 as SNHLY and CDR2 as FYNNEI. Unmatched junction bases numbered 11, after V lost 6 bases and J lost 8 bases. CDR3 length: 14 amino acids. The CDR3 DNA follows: TGTGCCAGCAGCATTGGACAGGGCCGGCGAGGCTACACCTTC. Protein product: CASSIGQGRRGYTF.

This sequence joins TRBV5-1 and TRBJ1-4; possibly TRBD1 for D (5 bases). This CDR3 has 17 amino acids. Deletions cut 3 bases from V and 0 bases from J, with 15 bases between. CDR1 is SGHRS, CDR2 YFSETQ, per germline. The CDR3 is CASSYGQGKATNEKLFF. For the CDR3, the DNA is TGCGCCAGCAGCTACGGACAAGGGAAAGCAACTAATGAAAAACTGTTTTTT.

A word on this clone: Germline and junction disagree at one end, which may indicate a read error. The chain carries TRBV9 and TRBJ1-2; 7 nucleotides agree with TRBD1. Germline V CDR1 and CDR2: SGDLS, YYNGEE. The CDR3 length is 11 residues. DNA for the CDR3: TGTGCCAGCAGTTCTACAGGGGACTGCGCCTTC. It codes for CASSSTGDCAF.

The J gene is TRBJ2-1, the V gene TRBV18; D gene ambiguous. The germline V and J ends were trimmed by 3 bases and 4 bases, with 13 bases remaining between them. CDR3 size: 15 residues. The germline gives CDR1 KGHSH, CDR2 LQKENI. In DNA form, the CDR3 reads TGTGCCAGCTCACCCCCTGAGAGAATATACAATGAGCAGTTCTTC. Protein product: CASSPPERIYNEQFF.

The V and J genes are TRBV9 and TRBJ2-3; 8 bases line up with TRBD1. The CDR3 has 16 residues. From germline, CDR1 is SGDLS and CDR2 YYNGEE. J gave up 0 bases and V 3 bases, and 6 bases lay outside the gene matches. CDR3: CASSAWTGISTDTQYF. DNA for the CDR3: TGTGCCAGCAGCGCTTGGACAGGGATTAGCACAGATACGCAGTATTTT.

The CDR3 coding sequence is TGTGCCAGCAGCCTGGGATCTAATGAAAAACTGTTTTTT. Translation gives CASSLGSNEKLFF. The chain has TRBV7-2 and TRBJ1-4; D remains unclear. With 5 bases removed from V and 3 bases from J, the gap between germline ends came to 7 bases. Germline CDR1 SGHTA, CDR2 FQGNSA. This CDR3 region has 13 residues. The variable domain in full, with the rest retrieved from reference TRBV7-2 and TRBJ1-4, is GAGVSQSPSNKVTEKGKDVELRCDPISGHTALYWYRQSLGQGLEFLIYFQGNSAPDKSGLPSDRFSAERTGGSVSTLTIQRTQQEDSAVYLCASSLGSNEKLFFGSGTQLSVL.

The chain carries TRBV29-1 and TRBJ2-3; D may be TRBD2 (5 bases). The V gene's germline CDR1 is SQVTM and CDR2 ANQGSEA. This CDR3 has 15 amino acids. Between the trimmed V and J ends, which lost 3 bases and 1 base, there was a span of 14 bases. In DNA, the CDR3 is TGCAGCGTTGATTTAGAGGGCGAAGGCACAGATACGCAGTATTTT. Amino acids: CSVDLEGEGTDTQYF.

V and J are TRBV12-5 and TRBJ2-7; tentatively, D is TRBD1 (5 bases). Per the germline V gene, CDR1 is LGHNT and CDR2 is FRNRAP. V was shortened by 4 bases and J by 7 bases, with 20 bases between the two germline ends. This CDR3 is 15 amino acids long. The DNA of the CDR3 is TGTGCTAGTGGTTATGGACACCCCGACCTGTTAGAGCAGTACTTC. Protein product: CASGYGHPDLLEQYF.

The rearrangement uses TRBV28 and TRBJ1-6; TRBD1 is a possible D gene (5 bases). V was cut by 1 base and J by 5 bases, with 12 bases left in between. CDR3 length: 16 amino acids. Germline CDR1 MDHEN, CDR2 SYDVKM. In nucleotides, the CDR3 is TGTGCCAGCAGTTTATTTCAGGACACACATAATTCACCCCTCCACTTT. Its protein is CASSLFQDTHNSPLHF.

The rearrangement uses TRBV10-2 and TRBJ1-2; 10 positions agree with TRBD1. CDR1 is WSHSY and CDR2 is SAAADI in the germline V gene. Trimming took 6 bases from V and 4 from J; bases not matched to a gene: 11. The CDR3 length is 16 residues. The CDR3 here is CASRPTGGADPYGYTF. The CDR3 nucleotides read TGCGCCAGCAGGCCGACAGGGGGCGCGGACCCCTATGGCTACACCTTC.

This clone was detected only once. CDR3 bases: TGTGCCACCAGCAGAGATGACGGGGACCCCCAAGAAGAGACCCAGTACTTC. Amino acids: CATSRDDGDPQEETQYF. The chain uses TRBV15 and TRBJ2-5; D may correspond to TRBD1 or TRBD2 (5 bases each). Looked up from germline, CDR1 is LNHNV and CDR2 is YYDKDF (reference sequence). CDR3 length: 17 amino acids. V lost 0 bases, J lost 3 bases, and 17 bases lay in between.

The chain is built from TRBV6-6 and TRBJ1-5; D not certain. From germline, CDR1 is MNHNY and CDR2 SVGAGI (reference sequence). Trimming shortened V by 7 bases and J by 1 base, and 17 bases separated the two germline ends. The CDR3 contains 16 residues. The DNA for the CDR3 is TGTGCCAGCACCTCGGAGCCCCCCGGAAGCAATCAGCCCCAGCATTTT. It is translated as CASTSEPPGSNQPQHF.

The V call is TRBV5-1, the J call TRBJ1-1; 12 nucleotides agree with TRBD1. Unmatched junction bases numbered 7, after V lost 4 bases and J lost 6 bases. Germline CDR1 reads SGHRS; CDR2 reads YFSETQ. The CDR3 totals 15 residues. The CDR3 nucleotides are TGCGCCAGCAGCACGGCGGGACAGGGGGCTCCTGAAGCTTTCTTT. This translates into CASSTAGQGAPEAFF.

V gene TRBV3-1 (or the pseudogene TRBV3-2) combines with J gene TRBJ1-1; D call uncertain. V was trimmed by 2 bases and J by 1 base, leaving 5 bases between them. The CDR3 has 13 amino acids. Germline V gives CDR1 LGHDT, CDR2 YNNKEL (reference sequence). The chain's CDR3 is CASSQFQNTEAFF. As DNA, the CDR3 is TGTGCCAGCAGCCAATTCCAGAACACTGAAGCTTTCTTT.